This T cell receptor beta chain was sequenced in a study of T cell repertoires in cytomegalovirus infection. As for the study in general: As its CMV epitopes, the study selected recently identified HLA-C-restricted and well-studied HLA-B-restricted targets.

The CDR3 consists of 16 residues. V lost 0 bases, J lost 0 bases, and 2 bases stayed unmatched. Germline CDR1 and CDR2: MNHEY and SVGAGI. MiXCR, applied by TCRdb to the reads, yields one record per CDR3 protein. The sample consists of around 900,000 distinct CDR3 sequences, roughly 30% of them appearing once. The table lists this clonotype with a few counts. Its antigen is undetermined. Here the sequenced sample was cultured CD8+ T cells from PBMCs, taken from culture after CMV antigen stimulation. The chain uses TRBV6-5 and TRBJ2-1; 7 bases are shared with TRBD2. The receptor's source is a human donor in good health (CMV status not recorded). Some clones in this sample may be carry-over from other donors' samples. CDR3 loop: CASSYSVAGSYNEQFF. The CDR3 DNA sequence: TGTGCCAGCAGTTACTCAGTAGCGGGCTCCTACAATGAGCAGTTCTTC.